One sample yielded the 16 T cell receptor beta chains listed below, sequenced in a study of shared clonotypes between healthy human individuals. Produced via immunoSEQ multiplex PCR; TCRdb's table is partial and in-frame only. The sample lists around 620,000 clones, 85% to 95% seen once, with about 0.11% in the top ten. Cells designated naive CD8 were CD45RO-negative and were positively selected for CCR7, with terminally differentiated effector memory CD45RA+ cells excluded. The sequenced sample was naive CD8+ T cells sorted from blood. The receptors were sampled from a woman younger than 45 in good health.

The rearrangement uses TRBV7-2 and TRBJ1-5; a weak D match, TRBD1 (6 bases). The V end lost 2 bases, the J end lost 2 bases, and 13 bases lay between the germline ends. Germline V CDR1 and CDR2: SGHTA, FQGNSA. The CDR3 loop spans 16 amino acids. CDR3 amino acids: CASSLTLNRGNQPQHF. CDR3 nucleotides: TGTGCCAGCAGCTTAACCCTAAACAGGGGCAATCAGCCCCAGCATTTT.

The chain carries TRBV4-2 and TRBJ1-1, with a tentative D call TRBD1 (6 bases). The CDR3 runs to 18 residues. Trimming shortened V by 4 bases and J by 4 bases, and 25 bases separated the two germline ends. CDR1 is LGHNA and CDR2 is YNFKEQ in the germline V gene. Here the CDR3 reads CASSPYTAGGEFSTEAFF. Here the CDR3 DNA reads TGTGCCAGCAGCCCCTACACGGCGGGGGGCGAGTTCAGCACTGAAGCTTTCTTT.

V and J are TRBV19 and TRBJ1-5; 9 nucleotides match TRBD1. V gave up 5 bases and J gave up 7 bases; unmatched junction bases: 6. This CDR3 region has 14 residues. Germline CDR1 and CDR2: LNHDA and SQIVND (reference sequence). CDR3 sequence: CASSVTGGRQPQHF. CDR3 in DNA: TGTGCCAGTAGTGTCACAGGGGGCCGACAGCCCCAGCATTTT.

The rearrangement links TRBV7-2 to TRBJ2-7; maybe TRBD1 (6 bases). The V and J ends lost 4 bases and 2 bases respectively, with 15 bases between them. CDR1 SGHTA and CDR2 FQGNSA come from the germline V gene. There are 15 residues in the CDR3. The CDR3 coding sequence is TGTGCCAGCAGCTCCATAGTAGGGGGAACCTACGAGCAGTACTTC. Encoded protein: CASSSIVGGTYEQYF.

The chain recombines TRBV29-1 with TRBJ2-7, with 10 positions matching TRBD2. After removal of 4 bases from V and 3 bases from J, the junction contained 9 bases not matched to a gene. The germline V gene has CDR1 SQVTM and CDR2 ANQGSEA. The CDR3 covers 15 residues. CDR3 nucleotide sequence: TGCAGCGTTGTTGTCTTCCCTAGCGGGAGCTACGAGCAGTACTTC. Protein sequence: CSVVVFPSGSYEQYF.

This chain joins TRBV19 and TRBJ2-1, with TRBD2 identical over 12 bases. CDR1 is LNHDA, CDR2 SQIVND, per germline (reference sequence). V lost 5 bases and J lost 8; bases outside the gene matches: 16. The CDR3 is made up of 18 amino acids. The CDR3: CASSWTGLSSGRAYEQFF. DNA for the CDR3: TGTGCCAGTAGTTGGACAGGGCTTTCTAGCGGGAGGGCCTATGAGCAGTTCTTC.

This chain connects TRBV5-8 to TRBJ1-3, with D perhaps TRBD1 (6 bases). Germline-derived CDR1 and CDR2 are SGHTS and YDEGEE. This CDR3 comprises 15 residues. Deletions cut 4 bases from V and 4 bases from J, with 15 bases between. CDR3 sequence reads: CASSASGALGNTIYF. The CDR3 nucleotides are TGTGCCAGCAGCGCCTCGGGGGCTCTGGGAAACACCATATATTTT.

The CDR3 loop is CASRGNSPEAFF. CDR3 sequence (DNA): TGTGCCAGCAGAGGGAATTCCCCTGAAGCTTTCTTT. The rearrangement uses TRBV27 and TRBJ1-1; D is uncertain. Between the trimmed V and J ends, which lost 6 bases and 6 bases, there was a span of 11 bases. CDR3 size: 12 residues. Germline V gives CDR1 MNHEY, CDR2 SMNVEV (reference sequence).

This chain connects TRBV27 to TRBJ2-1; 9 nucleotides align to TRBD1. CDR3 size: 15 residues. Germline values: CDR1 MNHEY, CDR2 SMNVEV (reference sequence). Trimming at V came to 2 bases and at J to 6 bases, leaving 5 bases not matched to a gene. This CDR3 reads CASSLPGTGFNEQFF. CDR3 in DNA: TGTGCCAGCAGTTTACCCGGGACAGGGTTCAATGAGCAGTTCTTC.

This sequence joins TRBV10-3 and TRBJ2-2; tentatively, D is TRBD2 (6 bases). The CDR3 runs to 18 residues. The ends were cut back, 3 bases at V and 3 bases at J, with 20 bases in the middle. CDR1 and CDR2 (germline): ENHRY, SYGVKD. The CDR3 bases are TGTGCCATCAGTGATTCTGTATTCGGGAGAGGCGACACCGGGGAGCTGTTTTTT. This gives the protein CAISDSVFGRGDTGELFF.

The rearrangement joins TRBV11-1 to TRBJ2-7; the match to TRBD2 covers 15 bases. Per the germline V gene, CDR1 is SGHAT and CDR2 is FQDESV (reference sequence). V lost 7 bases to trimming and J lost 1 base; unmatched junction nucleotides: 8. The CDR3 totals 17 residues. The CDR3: CASTKGLAGGLSYEQYF. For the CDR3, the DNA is TGTGCCAGCACCAAGGGACTAGCGGGGGGCCTTTCCTACGAGCAGTACTTC.

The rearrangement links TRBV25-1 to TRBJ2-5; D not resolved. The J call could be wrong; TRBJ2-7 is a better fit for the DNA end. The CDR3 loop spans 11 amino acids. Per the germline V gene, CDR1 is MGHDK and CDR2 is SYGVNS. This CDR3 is CASTNSYEQYF. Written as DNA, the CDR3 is TGTGCCAGCACCAACTCCTACGAGCAGTACTTC.

The CDR3 sequence: CATSRGGGYSYEQYF. CDR3 DNA: TGTGCCACCAGCAGGGGTGGGGGATACTCCTACGAGCAGTACTTC. This chain links TRBV15 with TRBJ2-7; D is possibly TRBD1 or TRBD2 (5 bases each). Germline CDR1 reads LNHNV; CDR2 reads YYDKDF (reference sequence). There are 15 residues in the CDR3. Deletions cut 3 bases from V and 0 bases from J, with 12 bases between.

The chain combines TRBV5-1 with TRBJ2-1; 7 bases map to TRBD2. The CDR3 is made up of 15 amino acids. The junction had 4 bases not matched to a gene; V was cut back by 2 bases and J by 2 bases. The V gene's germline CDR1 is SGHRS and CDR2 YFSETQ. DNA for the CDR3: TGCGCCAGCAGCTTCGGTCTAGCGGCCTACAATGAGCAGTTCTTC. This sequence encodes CASSFGLAAYNEQFF. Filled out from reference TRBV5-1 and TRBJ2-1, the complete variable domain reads KAGVTQTPRYLIKTRGQQVTLSCSPISGHRSVSWYQQTPGQGLQFLFEYFSETQRNKGNFPGRFSGRQFSNSRSEMNVSTLELGDSALYLCASSFGLAAYNEQFFGPGTRLTVL.

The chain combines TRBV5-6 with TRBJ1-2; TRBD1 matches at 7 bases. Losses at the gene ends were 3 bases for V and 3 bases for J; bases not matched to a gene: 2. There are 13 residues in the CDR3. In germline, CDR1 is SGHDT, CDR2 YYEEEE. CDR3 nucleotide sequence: TGTGCCAGCAGCTCTGGGACAGACTATGGCTACACCTTC. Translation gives CASSSGTDYGYTF. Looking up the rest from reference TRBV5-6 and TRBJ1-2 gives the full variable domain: DAGVTQSPTHLIKTRGQQVTLRCSPKSGHDTVSWYQQALGQGPQFIFQYYEEEERQRGNFPDRFSGHQFPNYSSELNVNALLLGDSALYLCASSSGTDYGYTFGSGTRLTVV.

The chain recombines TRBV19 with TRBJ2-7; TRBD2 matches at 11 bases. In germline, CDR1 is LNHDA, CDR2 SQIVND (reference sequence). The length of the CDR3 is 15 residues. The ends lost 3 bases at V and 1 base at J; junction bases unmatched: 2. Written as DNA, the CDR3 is TGTGCCAGTAGTATCCGACTAGCGGGATCCTACGAGCAGTACTTC. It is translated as CASSIRLAGSYEQYF.